This TCR beta chain emerged from a study of chemoradiotherapy in HPV16-positive cancers. Study observations and caveats: In HPV16-positive patients, HPV-responsive T-cell expansion tracked better recurrence-free survival. Candidate HPV-specific clones and E7-related TCR motifs grew in tumor during treatment.

In regard to this clone: The antigen is unknown.

Deletions cut 5 bases from V and 8 bases from J, with 22 bases between. The length of the CDR3 is 15 residues. CDR1 SGDLS and CDR2 YYNGEE come from the germline V gene. Sequencing used immunoSEQ multiplex PCR; TCRdb keeps in-frame clones, though not all of them. The top ten hold over 10% of the sample, which has about 610 clones, around three quarters seen once. Over chemoradiotherapy, repertoires were sampled more than once. The source was tumor tissue, collected from a patient who underwent chemoradiotherapy. V and J are TRBV9 and TRBJ1-2; maybe TRBD1 (6 bases). This TCR was sampled from a human donor with HPV-associated anogenital cancer. The chain's CDR3 is CASSRPGTPKYGYTF. The DNA for the CDR3 is TGTGCCAGCAGTAGACCCGGGACACCTAAGTACGGCTACACCTTC.